The clone carrying this T cell receptor beta chain was picked up a small number of times. MiXCR was run by TCRdb on the 5' RACE reads, yielding one entry per CDR3 protein. Of around 510,000 distinct CDR3 sequences listed, roughly 13% are singletons. The CDR3 sequence is 15 residues long. Germline V gene lookup returns CDR1 LNHDA and CDR2 SQIVND (reference sequence). Losses at the gene ends were 4 bases for V and 3 bases for J; bases not matched to a gene: 1. This entry belongs to a study of identical twins. The same sample was also used in a study of yellow fever vaccine responses in identical twins. Per that paper: Reportedly, twins showed a vaccine T cell response that looked partly convergent and partly personalized.

The sample was CD4+ T cells sorted from blood. V usage is TRBV19 and J usage is TRBJ2-1; TRBD2 matches 12 bases. The source is a woman aged 18-30 years in good health. CDR3 sequence reads: CASSKLAGGYNEQFF. The CDR3 nucleotides read TGTGCCAGTAGTAAACTAGCGGGAGGCTACAATGAGCAGTTCTTC.